The 19 T cell receptor beta chains reported below all come from one sample, sequenced in a study of T cell changes during pregnancy in multiple sclerosis. TCRdb keeps only in-frame clones here, not all; method: immunoSEQ multiplex PCR. Here the sample spans about 71,000 clones, 90% to 95% being singletons. The sample in question was peripheral blood, obtained in the third trimester of pregnancy. The receptor set was obtained from a female donor with multiple sclerosis, enrolled in a pregnancy study.

J is TRBJ2-1 and V is TRBV10-3; 7 nucleotides line up with TRBD1. Unmatched junction bases numbered 6, after V lost 0 bases and J lost 4 bases. CDR1 is ENHRY, CDR2 SYGVKD, per germline. The length of the CDR3 is 16 residues. The CDR3 protein is CAISESIARGYNEQFF. As DNA, the CDR3 is TGTGCCATCAGTGAGTCGATTGCCAGGGGGTACAATGAGCAGTTCTTC.

The chain is built from TRBV9 and TRBJ2-2, with 12 nucleotides matching TRBD1. J was trimmed by 6 bases and V by 5 bases; bases with no gene match: 8. Germline V CDR1 and CDR2: SGDLS, YYNGEE. This CDR3 has 16 residues. CDR3 region: CASRREGQGAAGELFF. The CDR3 DNA reads TGTGCCAGCAGGCGGGAGGGACAGGGGGCCGCCGGGGAGCTGTTTTTT.

V is TRBV28 and J is TRBJ2-1; 11 nucleotides align to TRBD2. V lost 3 bases and J lost 5; bases outside the gene matches: 12. The CDR3 is 18 residues long. CDR1 and CDR2 from the germline V gene are MDHEN and SYDVKM. The CDR3 sequence: CASSFLAGGRTRNNEQFF. The CDR3 DNA is TGTGCCAGCAGTTTTTTAGCGGGAGGGAGGACCAGAAACAATGAGCAGTTCTTC.

The CDR3 coding sequence is TGTGCCAGCAGCGAACCCCAGGGGGCAGGCACAGATACGCAGTATTTT. This sequence encodes CASSEPQGAGTDTQYF. The chain couples TRBV6-1 to TRBJ2-3, with 8 nucleotides matching TRBD1. V gave up 6 bases and J gave up 1 base; unmatched junction bases: 9. This CDR3 is 16 amino acids long. In germline, CDR1 is MNHNS, CDR2 SASEGT.

This rearrangement joins TRBV6-5 to TRBJ2-7; tentatively, D is TRBD2 (6 bases). Trimming removed 2 bases at V and 3 bases at J, with 8 bases between. This CDR3 is built from 13 residues. Germline CDR1 is MNHEY and CDR2 is SVGAGI. This CDR3 is CASSYMGGYEQYF. For the CDR3, the DNA is TGTGCCAGCAGTTACATGGGGGGCTACGAGCAGTACTTC.

The CDR3 sequence is CASSQGINTEAFF. Written as DNA, the CDR3 is TGTGCCAGTAGCCAGGGCATTAACACTGAAGCTTTCTTT. The chain joins TRBV19 to TRBJ1-1, with D perhaps matching TRBD1 (5 bases). Between the trimmed V and J ends, which lost 6 bases and 2 bases, there was a span of 10 bases. Germline V CDR1 and CDR2: LNHDA, SQIVND (reference sequence). This CDR3 region has 13 residues.

The chain couples TRBV21-1 to TRBJ2-3; the D segment call TRBD2 is taken from the table without a DNA check. TRBV21-1 is a pseudogene locus. The CDR3 runs 16 residues. As DNA, the CDR3 is TGTGCCAGCAGCAACTGGACTAGCGGGTTGTCAGATACGCAGTATTTT. The encoded protein is CASSNWTSGLSDTQYF.

The CDR3 sequence: CASSSGEGRGWGEQYF. CDR3 DNA: TGCGCCAGCAGCTCCGGGGAGGGGCGGGGTTGGGGCGAGCAGTACTTC. The V call is TRBV5-1, the J call TRBJ2-7; TRBD2 matches 7 bases. Losses at the gene ends were 3 bases for V and 6 bases for J; bases not matched to a gene: 15. CDR3 length equals 16 residues. In germline, CDR1 is SGHRS, CDR2 YFSETQ.

This clone came up once. J is TRBJ2-7 and V is TRBV27, with 10 bases identical to TRBD2. The CDR3 has 14 amino acids. V was clipped by 1 base and J by 3 bases; unmatched bases: 0. CDR1 and CDR2 (germline): MNHEY, SMNVEV (reference sequence). CDR3 amino acids: CASSLLAGGYEQYF. In DNA form, the CDR3 reads TGTGCCAGCAGTTTATTAGCGGGAGGCTACGAGCAGTACTTC.

As to this clone: The sample carries other DNA sequences with the same CDR3. The chain uses TRBV6-5 and TRBJ2-7, with D tentatively TRBD2 (6 bases). CDR1 and CDR2 (germline): MNHEY, SVGAGI. This CDR3 contains 14 residues. Trimming removed 2 bases from V and 1 base from J, with 9 bases in between. DNA of the CDR3: TGTGCCAGCAGTTACGGGGGGAAATCCTACGAGCAGTACTTC. Encoded protein: CASSYGGKSYEQYF.

The gene calls are TRBV5-4 and TRBJ2-1, with D perhaps TRBD1 (6 bases). Trimming took 4 bases from V and 5 from J, leaving 13 bases between them. Germline CDR1 and CDR2: SGHNT and YYREEE (reference sequence). This CDR3 has 14 residues. Here the CDR3 reads CASSLGTFDNEQFF. CDR3 coding DNA: TGTGCCAGCAGCCTCGGGACATTTGACAATGAGCAGTTCTTC.

The chain is built from TRBV5-1 and TRBJ1-2; D may be TRBD1 (5 bases). Trimming removed 5 bases from V and 5 bases from J, with 10 bases in between. Germline CDR1 SGHRS, CDR2 YFSETQ. This CDR3 has 12 residues. The CDR3 protein is CASRSGEYGYTF. Written as DNA, the CDR3 is TGCGCCAGCAGATCGGGGGAATATGGCTACACCTTC.

The V call is TRBV10-3, the J call TRBJ2-7; 10 nucleotides agree with TRBD1. Germline lookup yields CDR1 ENHRY and CDR2 SYGVKD. V lost 10 bases to trimming and J lost 4 bases; unmatched junction nucleotides: 4. This CDR3 region has 12 residues. The CDR3 DNA is TGTGCCACCCGGACAGGGGGATACGAGCAGTACTTC. Amino acids: CATRTGGYEQYF.

The rearrangement uses TRBV1 and TRBJ2-7; the D segment call TRBD2 is taken from the table without a DNA check. TRBV1 is flagged as a pseudogene. The length of the CDR3 is 18 residues. In DNA form, the CDR3 reads TGCACCAGCAGCCAACCAAGTAGCGGGAGGAAACATCTCTGCGAGCAGTACTTC. This translates into CTSSQPSSGRKHLCEQYF.

This chain connects TRBV14 to TRBJ2-7, with 12 positions matching TRBD2. CDR1 and CDR2 from the germline V gene are SGHDN and FVKESK. The CDR3 extends over 14 amino acids. The trim removed 4 bases at V and 6 bases at J, leaving 4 bases unmatched. CDR3 in amino acids: CASSRGLAGSEQYF. Written as DNA, the CDR3 is TGTGCCAGCAGCCGCGGACTAGCGGGAAGCGAGCAGTACTTC.

This sequence joins TRBV28 and TRBJ2-5, with TRBD2 matching over 8 bases. The CDR3 totals 16 residues. After removal of 2 bases from V and 4 bases from J, the junction contained 9 bases not matched to a gene. Germline CDR1 reads MDHEN; CDR2 reads SYDVKM. CDR3 DNA: TGTGCCAGCAGTTTAGGAGACGGGACTAGTAGAGAGACCCAGTACTTC. Translation: CASSLGDGTSRETQYF.

The V and J genes are TRBV6-4 and TRBJ1-2, with TRBD1 identical over 7 bases. This CDR3 is built from 15 residues. Germline V gene data show CDR1 as MRHNA and CDR2 as SNTAGT. Trimming cost V 5 bases and J 0 bases; bases outside gene matches: 6. CDR3 protein: CASSPDRTSNYGYTF. The CDR3 coding sequence is TGTGCCAGCAGTCCGGACAGGACCTCTAACTATGGCTACACCTTC.

The V gene is TRBV9, the J gene TRBJ2-1, with 9 bases matching TRBD2. This CDR3 comprises 15 residues. Germline V gives CDR1 SGDLS, CDR2 YYNGEE. The junction had 11 bases not matched to a gene; V was cut back by 4 bases and J by 9 bases. CDR3 coding DNA: TGTGCCAGCAGCCCGTCCGGGACTAGCAACGGTGAGCAGTTCTTC. Amino acid sequence: CASSPSGTSNGEQFF.

This chain links TRBV18 with TRBJ2-7, with 8 bases matching TRBD1. Germline V gene lookup returns CDR1 KGHSH and CDR2 LQKENI. The J segment lost 3 bases and the V segment lost 6 bases, leaving 4 bases of the junction unmatched. The CDR3 covers 13 residues. This CDR3 reads CASSYRGDYEQYF. The CDR3 coding sequence is TGTGCCAGCTCCTACAGGGGGGACTACGAGCAGTACTTC.